Below are 10 T cell receptor beta chains sequenced from a single sample in a study of regulatory T cells in long-lasting Graves disease. Through Arm-PCR of CDR3 regions and iRepertoire HTBI primers, TCR beta libraries were built. TCRdb re-derived calls from the multiplex PCR reads in MiXCR, one entry per CDR3 protein. Of 360,000 or so distinct CDR3 sequences listed, 16% are singletons. The sample's time point: newly diagnosed GD, antithyroid drugs for less than 3 months. Scientists built the TCR library using RNA that was extracted from PBMCs. These sequences were also reported in another study, on T cells in Graves' hyperthyroidism and ophthalmopathy.

Material: peripheral blood mononuclear cells (PBMCs), obtained at new diagnosis, from a patient treated with antithyroid drugs. The origin of the receptors is a woman aged 18-35 years with Graves disease.

This clonotype was observed at least ten times. The chain is built from TRBV4-1 and TRBJ1-4, with D unresolved. The CDR3 is 11 residues long. In germline, CDR1 is MGHRA, CDR2 YSYEKL. The V and J ends lost 0 bases and 15 bases respectively, with 8 bases between them. The CDR3 region is CASSQDLGVFF. The DNA for the CDR3 is TGCGCCAGCAGCCAAGATCTTGGGGTGTTTTTT.

This clonotype occurred many times. The chain carries TRBV11-2 and TRBJ1-2, with TRBD1 matching 8 bases. This CDR3 region has 15 residues. CDR1 and CDR2 from the germline V gene are SGHAT and FQNNGV. J was trimmed by 5 bases and V by 1 base; bases with no gene match: 6. The chain's CDR3 is CASSLGRTGFYGYTF. Written as DNA, the CDR3 is TGTGCCAGCAGCTTAGGGCGGACAGGGTTTTATGGCTACACCTTC.

The chain employs TRBV19 and TRBJ1-6; possibly TRBD1 for D (5 bases). V lost 7 bases and J 9 bases, leaving 19 bases between the germline ends. CDR1 and CDR2 (germline): LNHDA, SQIVND (reference sequence). The CDR3 sequence is 15 residues long. This chain's CDR3 is CASMTGQGLPSPLHF. The CDR3 coding sequence is TGTGCCAGTATGACCGGTCAGGGACTGCCTTCACCCCTCCACTTT.

The sample holds many counts of this clonotype. The chain employs TRBV5-1 and TRBJ2-7; 7 nucleotides align to TRBD2. Germline-derived CDR1 and CDR2 are SGHRS and YFSETQ. CDR3 length: 16 amino acids. V lost 4 bases to trimming and J lost 4 bases; unmatched junction nucleotides: 14. The CDR3 sequence is CASSRSGLSGTYEQYF. DNA for the CDR3: TGCGCCAGCAGCCGATCAGGGCTGAGCGGGACTTACGAGCAGTACTTC.

This clonotype was seen ten or more times. The chain has TRBV2 and TRBJ1-1; perhaps TRBD1 as D (6 bases). The V gene's germline CDR1 is SNHLY and CDR2 FYNNEI. The CDR3 length is 13 residues. The V gene lost 10 bases and the J gene lost 1 base, with 13 bases spanning the gap. CDR3 region: CATSGQPNTEAFF. For the CDR3, the DNA is TGTGCCACTAGTGGACAGCCGAACACTGAAGCTTTCTTT.

The chain recombines TRBV19 with TRBJ1-5, with a tentative D call TRBD1 (5 bases). Germline values: CDR1 LNHDA, CDR2 SQIVND (reference sequence). Trimming shortened V by 3 bases and J by 2 bases, and 11 bases separated the two germline ends. CDR3 size: 15 residues. Here the CDR3 DNA reads TGTGCCAGTAGTATGGGCAGGGTAGGCAATCAGCCCCAGCATTTT. Translating gives CASSMGRVGNQPQHF. The full variable domain, its missing parts supplied by reference TRBV19 and TRBJ1-5, is DGGITQSPKYLFRKEGQNVTLSCEQNLNHDAMYWYRQDPGQGLRLIYYSQIVNDFQKGDIAEGYSVSREKKESFPLTVTSAQKNPTAFYLCASSMGRVGNQPQHFGDGTRLSIL.

This clonotype was seen repeatedly, ten times or more. The chain links TRBV3-1 to TRBJ1-2, with D perhaps matching TRBD1 (5 bases). The CDR3 is 15 residues long. The V end was cut by 0 bases, the J end by 4 bases, with 12 bases between. Germline lookup yields CDR1 LGHDT and CDR2 YNNKEL (reference sequence). CDR3 in DNA: TGTGCCAGCAGCCAAGACACGCAGGGTGCCTATGGCTACACCTTC. Amino acid sequence: CASSQDTQGAYGYTF.

This clonotype was detected many times. The rearrangement joins TRBV19 to TRBJ2-7, with TRBD1 matching over 7 bases. The CDR3 contains 14 residues. V lost 5 bases to trimming and J lost 4 bases; unmatched junction nucleotides: 8. Germline CDR1 is LNHDA and CDR2 is SQIVND (reference sequence). The CDR3 sequence: CASSSSGTAYEQYF. CDR3 sequence (DNA): TGTGCCAGTAGTTCCTCCGGGACAGCTTACGAGCAGTACTTC.

This clonotype was picked up many times. Here the CDR3 DNA reads TGCAGTGCTAGGGAGCTTTCGATAGCGGGGCCCTACAATGAGCAGTTCTTC. Translated, it gives CSARELSIAGPYNEQFF. The V and J genes are TRBV20-1 and TRBJ2-1; 8 bases are shared with TRBD2. V was clipped by 3 bases and J by 2 bases; unmatched bases: 12. This CDR3 is built from 17 residues. The germline gives CDR1 DFQATT, CDR2 SNEGSKA (reference sequence).

This clonotype was seen more than once but under ten times. This chain connects TRBV19 to TRBJ1-2, with a tentative D call TRBD1 (6 bases). This CDR3 contains 18 residues. Trimming removed 7 bases from V and 0 bases from J, with 24 bases in between. In germline, CDR1 is LNHDA, CDR2 SQIVND (reference sequence). DNA for the CDR3: TGTGCCAGTACCCTGCTGGGGGCGTCCCTTAAAGCTAACTATGGCTACACCTTC. It specifies CASTLLGASLKANYGYTF.